This T cell receptor beta chain was sequenced during a study of patients and donors after allogeneic stem cell transplantation. Germline V gene data show CDR1 as MNHEY and CDR2 as SMNVEV (reference sequence). This CDR3 contains 15 residues. V was trimmed by 4 bases and J by 4 bases, leaving 13 bases between them. TCRdb fed the RT-PCR reads into MiXCR, producing one record per CDR3 protein. Found here are about 410,000 distinct CDR3 sequences, 16% of them singletons; the top ten hold 7.2%. This chain connects TRBV27 to TRBJ2-2; perhaps TRBD2 as D (5 bases). The TCR sequence derives from a human donor who was either an allogeneic HSCT recipient or a stem cell or donor lymphocyte infusion donor (not recorded which). It is not recorded whose cells these are; they may come from a transplant donor. The sample comprised blood, either unsorted or a sorted T cell fraction (not recorded which). The CDR3 nucleotides read TGTGCCAGCAGTTCGGACTCTGGGTTCACCGGGGAGCTGTTTTTT. Translating gives CASSSDSGFTGELFF.